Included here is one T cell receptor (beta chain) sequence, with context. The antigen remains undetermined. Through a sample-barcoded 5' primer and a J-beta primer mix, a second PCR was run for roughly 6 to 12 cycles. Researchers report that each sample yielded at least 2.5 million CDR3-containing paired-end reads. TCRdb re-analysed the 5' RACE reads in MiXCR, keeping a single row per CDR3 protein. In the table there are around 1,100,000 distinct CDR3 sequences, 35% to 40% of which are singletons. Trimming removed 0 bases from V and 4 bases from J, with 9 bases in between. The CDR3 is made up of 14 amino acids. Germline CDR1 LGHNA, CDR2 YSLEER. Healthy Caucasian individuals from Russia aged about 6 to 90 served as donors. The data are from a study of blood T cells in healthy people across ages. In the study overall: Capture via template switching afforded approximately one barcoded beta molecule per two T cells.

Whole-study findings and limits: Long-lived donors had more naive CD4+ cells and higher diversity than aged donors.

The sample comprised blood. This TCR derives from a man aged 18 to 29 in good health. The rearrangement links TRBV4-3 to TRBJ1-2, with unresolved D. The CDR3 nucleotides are TGCGCCAGCAGCCAAGAATCCAGTTCCTATGGCTACACCTTC. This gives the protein CASSQESSSYGYTF.